This T cell receptor beta chain was profiled in a study of T cell responses to AZD1222 COVID-19 vaccine. Study-wide results and limits: Females outnumbered males among donors, who were mostly white British; clonal diversity was possibly underestimated.

Sequencing used immunoSEQ multiplex PCR; TCRdb keeps in-frame clones, though not all of them. This sample has 35,000 to 55,000 clones, with under 85% found just once. The CDR3 has 16 amino acids. Germline V gene lookup returns CDR1 MNHEY and CDR2 SMNVEV (reference sequence). V was pared by 3 bases and J by 5 bases, with 4 bases of the junction left unmatched. Of note for this clone: What it binds is unknown.

This sequence originates from an adult in good health. The genes are TRBV27 and TRBJ2-2, with 12 bases aligning to TRBD2. The sequencing used peripheral blood, collected on day 0 of AZD1222 vaccination. The CDR3 nucleotides are TGTGCCAGCAGTTTCCGACTAGCGGGAGCGACCGGGGAGCTGTTTTTT. It translates to CASSFRLAGATGELFF.